The 28 T cell receptor beta chains in this list originate from one sample, sequenced in a study of naive and memory T cell subsets. Treatment meaning: skin biopsy from PPD injection site in Mantoux-positive individual. TCR cDNA received a 3' ligated oligonucleotide that carried a UMI. Ligated cDNA underwent four rounds of PCR with nested alpha and beta constant region primers and SP2. TCRdb used MiXCR to reprocess the UMI-ligation and nested PCR reads, holding one entry per CDR3 protein. The sample comprises more than 20,000 distinct CDR3 sequences, 5.5% to 7.5% of which are singletons, and around 6.5% rests with the top ten. The specimen was skin, collected from a tuberculin skin test site. The receptors here all came from an adult in good health.

This clonotype has only a few counts. This sequence joins TRBV29-1 and TRBJ2-7; D is perhaps TRBD2 (6 bases). V lost 5 bases and J 5 bases, leaving 10 bases between the germline ends. From germline, CDR1 is SQVTM and CDR2 ANQGSEA. This CDR3 is 11 amino acids long. The CDR3 coding sequence is TGCAGCGTTCGTCCGGGGGACGAGCAGTACTTC. Its translation is CSVRPGDEQYF.

Relative to its sample, this clonotype is medium-sized. As DNA, the CDR3 is TGTGCCAGCAGCTTAGAAAGTAACAATGAGCAGTTCTTC. This codes for CASSLESNNEQFF. This chain uses TRBV7-9 with TRBJ2-1; D gene uncertain. CDR1 SEHNR and CDR2 FQNEAQ come from the germline V gene (reference sequence). Trimming cost V 1 base and J 5 bases, with 6 bases left between them. The CDR3 has 13 residues.

The rearrangement uses TRBV28 and TRBJ1-2; D gene unclear. From germline, CDR1 is MDHEN and CDR2 SYDVKM. Trimming shortened V by 3 bases and J by 5 bases, and 7 bases separated the two germline ends. The CDR3 runs 12 residues. CDR3 coding DNA: TGTGCCAGCAGTTTCGGGTATTATGGCTACACCTTC. It codes for CASSFGYYGYTF.

Only a few counts were recorded for this clonotype. The CDR3 nucleotides are TGTGCCAGCAGTTTACCCCTACAGGGGGGCAAAAACACCATATATTTT. Translated: CASSLPLQGGKNTIYF. This chain connects TRBV6-6 to TRBJ1-3; 8 positions agree with TRBD1. The CDR3 sequence is 16 residues long. Germline CDR1 and CDR2: MNHNY and SVGAGI (reference sequence). J lost 6 bases, V lost 4 bases, and 11 bases had no gene match.

The rearrangement links TRBV20-1 to TRBJ1-3, with D possibly matching TRBD1 (6 bases). Trimming took 7 bases from V and 2 from J, leaving 18 bases between them. The length of the CDR3 is 15 residues. Germline CDR1 is DFQATT and CDR2 is SNEGSKA (reference sequence). CDR3 nucleotides: TGCAGTGGATCGGGGCCAGGGGAGGCTGGAAACACCATATATTTT. Translating gives CSGSGPGEAGNTIYF.

This clonotype was recorded at least ten times. V usage is TRBV27 and J usage is TRBJ2-2, with TRBD1 matching over 7 bases. The CDR3 contains 14 residues. With V trimmed by 6 bases and J by 6 bases, 7 bases remained unmatched. The germline gives CDR1 MNHEY, CDR2 SMNVEV (reference sequence). Written as DNA, the CDR3 is TGTGCCAGCAGCAATTACAGGGGCGCCGGGGAGCTGTTTTTT. This gives the protein CASSNYRGAGELFF.

This clonotype occurred many times. The chain combines TRBV15 with TRBJ2-5, with TRBD1 matching over 7 bases. The CDR3 loop spans 15 amino acids. With 0 bases clipped from V and 2 bases from J, the junction kept 3 bases outside the gene matches. Looked up from germline, CDR1 is LNHNV and CDR2 is YYDKDF (reference sequence). CDR3 DNA: TGTGCCACCAGCAGAGATCCGGGACAGCAAGAGACCCAGTACTTC. It specifies CATSRDPGQQETQYF.

This sequence joins TRBV20-1 and TRBJ1-2, with 9 bases lining up with TRBD1. V shed 2 bases and J 6 bases; nucleotides not matched to a gene: 13. This CDR3 comprises 16 residues. CDR1 DFQATT and CDR2 SNEGSKA come from the germline V gene (reference sequence). The CDR3 DNA follows: TGCAGTGCTAGATTTCCTCCGGGACAGGGAAAGGATGGCTACACCTTC. Encoded protein: CSARFPPGQGKDGYTF.

This clonotype was seen many times. V is TRBV11-2 and J is TRBJ2-4, with 8 bases fitting TRBD1. CDR3 size: 15 residues. Germline trimming cut 4 bases from V and 2 bases from J; bases unmatched to any gene: 4. In germline, CDR1 is SGHAT, CDR2 FQNNGV. CDR3 protein: CASSSQGAPKNIQYF. The CDR3 DNA follows: TGTGCCAGCAGCTCGCAGGGGGCCCCCAAAAACATTCAGTACTTC.

This clonotype has ten or more counts. This chain connects TRBV7-2 to TRBJ1-1; no reliable D call. This CDR3 region has 12 residues. Trimming cost V 1 base and J 7 bases, with 7 bases left between them. CDR1 SGHTA and CDR2 FQGNSA come from the germline V gene. This chain's CDR3 is CASSLELGEAFF. DNA for the CDR3: TGTGCCAGCAGCTTAGAGCTGGGTGAAGCTTTCTTT.

The chain recombines TRBV4-3 with TRBJ2-2, with 9 bases aligning to TRBD2. The CDR3 totals 18 residues. CDR1 LGHNA and CDR2 YSLEER come from the germline V gene. V trimming: 0 bases; J trimming: 4 bases; junction bases outside the gene matches: 9. The CDR3 nucleotides are TGCGCCAGCAGCCAAGATGTGAAAGCGGGAGGCTTCACCGGGGAGCTGTTTTTT. This encodes CASSQDVKAGGFTGELFF.

This clonotype was seen ten or more times. In DNA form, the CDR3 reads TGTGCCAGCAGCCCACTTAGCGGGGAGGAGTTCTTC. Its protein product is CASSPLSGEEFF. The J gene is TRBJ2-1, the V gene TRBV3-1; the match to TRBD2 covers 8 bases. Germline lookup yields CDR1 LGHDT and CDR2 YNNKEL (reference sequence). CDR3 length equals 12 residues. V lost 4 bases to trimming and J lost 14 bases; unmatched junction nucleotides: 7.

This clonotype came up many times. V and J are TRBV7-3 and TRBJ1-1; TRBD1 matches 7 bases. The germline V gene encodes CDR1 SGHTA and CDR2 FQGTGA. The V gene end was trimmed by 2 bases and the J gene end by 2 bases; junction bases not matched to a gene: 2. This CDR3 is built from 14 residues. The CDR3 here is CASSLGTANTEAFF. The CDR3 DNA sequence: TGTGCCAGCAGCTTAGGGACAGCCAACACTGAAGCTTTCTTT.

Remarks on this clonotype: An end of the junction differs from the germline gene, which may be a read error. The chain couples TRBV19 to TRBJ2-1, with 9 bases lining up with TRBD2. Per the germline V gene, CDR1 is LNHDA and CDR2 is SQIVND (reference sequence). This CDR3 spans 18 amino acids. CDR3 sequence: CASSIGGLAGHSCNEQFF. DNA for the CDR3: TGTGCCAGTAGTATTGGGGGCCTAGCGGGACACTCCTGCAATGAGCAGTTCTTC.

There are many counts of this clonotype. The genes are TRBV10-3 and TRBJ2-1; 10 positions match TRBD1. V gave up 2 bases and J gave up 2 bases; unmatched junction bases: 3. Germline values: CDR1 ENHRY, CDR2 SYGVKD. The CDR3 has 16 amino acids. Here the CDR3 DNA reads TGTGCCATCAGTGAGCCGGACAGGGGGGCCTACAATGAGCAGTTCTTC. Residues: CAISEPDRGAYNEQFF.

This clonotype was counted at least ten times. The gene calls are TRBV4-1 and TRBJ1-6; tentatively, D is TRBD1 (6 bases). This CDR3 spans 14 amino acids. Trimming pared 2 bases from V and 10 bases from J, leaving 12 bases between. Germline loops: CDR1 MGHRA, CDR2 YSYEKL. CDR3 DNA: TGCGCCAGCAGCCAATACGAAGGGGGGTCACCCCTCCACTTT. It encodes CASSQYEGGSPLHF.

This clonotype is medium-sized (0.01 to 0.1%) in the sample. The chain uses TRBV29-1 and TRBJ2-1; 10 bases match TRBD2. Germline lookup yields CDR1 SQVTM and CDR2 ANQGSEA. This CDR3 has 14 amino acids. With 4 bases clipped from V and 5 bases from J, the junction kept 5 bases outside the gene matches. CDR3 in amino acids: CSVGDSGGNNEQFF. As DNA, the CDR3 is TGCAGCGTTGGAGATAGCGGGGGGAACAATGAGCAGTTCTTC.

CDR3 DNA sequence: TGTGCCAGCAGCCAAGGCGTTCATGGGCTGGCTGATGAAGCTTTCTTT. Its translation: CASSQGVHGLADEAFF. The chain is built from TRBV4-2 and TRBJ1-1; D unclear. V was pared by 1 base and J by 7 bases, with 19 bases between. The germline gives CDR1 LGHNA, CDR2 YNFKEQ. The CDR3 length is 16 residues.

Written as DNA, the CDR3 is TGTGCCACCGAGACCCAGGCAGGCTATGGCTACACCTTC. Amino acids: CATETQAGYGYTF. V and J are TRBV6-1 and TRBJ1-2; no definite D call. Germline CDR1 reads MNHNS; CDR2 reads SASEGT. The CDR3 loop spans 13 amino acids. The V end lost 10 bases, the J end lost 4 bases, and 16 bases lay between the germline ends.

This clonotype was recorded at least ten times. The chain is built from TRBV20-1 and TRBJ2-7; D is unresolved. CDR1 DFQATT and CDR2 SNEGSKA come from the germline V gene (reference sequence). Trimming pared 0 bases from V and 2 bases from J, leaving 14 bases between. The CDR3 spans 15 residues. The CDR3 loop reads CSARDTGQHPYEQYF. The CDR3 bases are TGCAGTGCTAGAGATACTGGCCAGCACCCCTACGAGCAGTACTTC.

This clonotype was detected many times. The genes are TRBV12-3 or TRBV12-4 and TRBJ2-1; D remains ambiguous. Trimming cost V 5 bases and J 8 bases, with 10 bases left between them. The CDR3 runs 12 residues. CDR3: CASSIQTDEQFF. CDR3 sequence (DNA): TGTGCCAGCAGTATACAGACCGATGAGCAGTTCTTC.

This clonotype was seen repeatedly, ten times or more. The chain combines TRBV11-2 with TRBJ2-2; D remains ambiguous. V shed 5 bases and J shed 8 bases, with 18 bases lying between them. There are 15 residues in the CDR3. The germline V gene encodes CDR1 SGHAT and CDR2 FQNNGV. In DNA, the CDR3 is TGTGCCAGCAGCCCCCCTCCCTACGCAGGTGGGGAGCTGTTTTTT. It translates to CASSPPPYAGGELFF.

This clonotype appeared a few times. This chain uses TRBV12-3 or TRBV12-4 with TRBJ2-4, with D unresolved. CDR3 length: 13 amino acids. The V gene lost 7 bases and the J gene lost 0 bases, with 7 bases spanning the gap. The CDR3 nucleotides read TGTGCCAGCAAGGGCGTAGCCAAAAACATTCAGTACTTC. Translation: CASKGVAKNIQYF.

This clonotype occurred many times. This chain joins TRBV6-2 or TRBV6-3 and TRBJ1-1, with D tentatively TRBD1 (6 bases). V dropped 5 bases and J dropped 5 bases, with 18 bases sitting between them. The CDR3 loop spans 15 amino acids. Germline loops: CDR1 MNHEY, CDR2 SVGEGT. The DNA for the CDR3 is TGTGCCAGCAGTACCCACAGGGCGATTAGGACTGAAGCTTTCTTT. This encodes CASSTHRAIRTEAFF.

The J gene is TRBJ2-7, the V gene TRBV4-1; D is unclear. V was cut by 3 bases and J by 5 bases, with 11 bases left in between. The CDR3 has 13 amino acids. CDR1 is MGHRA, CDR2 YSYEKL, per germline. CDR3 protein: CASSQRNVNEQYF. The CDR3 DNA is TGCGCCAGCAGCCAGCGAAACGTCAACGAGCAGTACTTC.

This clonotype was recorded many times. The rearrangement links TRBV11-2 to TRBJ1-3; D ambiguous. CDR1 and CDR2 from the germline V gene are SGHAT and FQNNGV. The CDR3 sequence is 14 residues long. The ends were cut back, 1 base at V and 1 base at J, with 5 bases in the middle. CDR3 protein: CASSLGGSGNTIYF. Here the CDR3 DNA reads TGTGCCAGCAGCTTAGGGGGATCTGGAAACACCATATATTTT.

The sample holds many counts of this clonotype. The chain is built from TRBV30 and TRBJ2-2; D gene uncertain. The CDR3 loop spans 12 amino acids. Germline values: CDR1 GTSNPN, CDR2 SVGIG (reference sequence). V was trimmed by 4 bases and J by 1 base, leaving 4 bases between them. The CDR3 sequence: CAWNRNTGELFF. The CDR3 DNA reads TGTGCCTGGAATCGGAACACCGGGGAGCTGTTTTTT.

The J gene is TRBJ1-5, the V gene TRBV7-2, with a possible D match to TRBD1 (5 bases). This CDR3 is 13 amino acids long. V was clipped by 4 bases and J by 14 bases, with 18 bases between them. Germline V gives CDR1 SGHTA, CDR2 FQGNSA. The CDR3 DNA reads TGTGCCAGCAGCTCCGACGGGGACTCCTTAAAGCATTTT. Protein sequence: CASSSDGDSLKHF.